Below are 32 T cell receptor beta chains sequenced from a single sample in a study of shared clonotypes between healthy human individuals. Only CD45RO-negative cells positively selected for CCR7 counted as naive CD8 cells, so terminally differentiated effector memory CD45RA+ cells were excluded. The protocol was immunoSEQ multiplex PCR, while the TCRdb copy is restricted to in-frame clones and leaves out a portion. Here the sample spans just over 2,000,000 clones, about 95% being singletons. Sequenced input: naive CD8+ T cells sorted from blood. The receptors derive from a man younger than 35 in good health.

This clone was recorded once. The same CDR3 arises from other DNA sequences in this sample as well. The chain couples TRBV27 to TRBJ2-2, with D perhaps matching TRBD2 (6 bases). Trimming took off 6 bases at V and 5 bases at J, with 10 bases between the two ends. CDR1 MNHEY and CDR2 SMNVEV come from the germline V gene (reference sequence). The CDR3 runs to 13 residues. The CDR3 reads CASSPSGTGELFF. The CDR3 nucleotides are TGTGCCAGCAGCCCCAGCGGGACCGGGGAGCTGTTTTTT.

The rearrangement links TRBV19 to TRBJ1-4; 8 bases line up with TRBD1. The CDR3 has 14 amino acids. Germline V gene lookup returns CDR1 LNHDA and CDR2 SQIVND (reference sequence). V dropped 4 bases and J dropped 7; count of bases not matched to a gene: 5. CDR3 nucleotides: TGTGCCAGTAGTACGGGACAGGCTGGTGAAAAACTGTTTTTT. This gives the protein CASSTGQAGEKLFF.

The chain combines TRBV28 with TRBJ2-3; D may be TRBD1 or TRBD2 (5 bases each). In germline, CDR1 is MDHEN, CDR2 SYDVKM. V lost 2 bases and J lost 5, with 11 bases in between. This CDR3 region has 14 residues. Written as DNA, the CDR3 is TGTGCCAGCAGTTTAAACCGGGGCCAAGATACGCAGTATTTT. It encodes CASSLNRGQDTQYF.

This chain connects TRBV5-1 to TRBJ2-3; perhaps TRBD2 as D (6 bases). The V and J ends lost 5 bases and 2 bases respectively, with 9 bases between them. CDR1 and CDR2 from the germline V gene are SGHRS and YFSETQ. The CDR3 extends over 13 amino acids. For the CDR3, the DNA is TGCGCCAGCAGTGCGGGAACCACAGATACGCAGTATTTT. Translating gives CASSAGTTDTQYF.

This CDR3 is CASSFLLAGAGELFF. In nucleotides, the CDR3 is TGCGCCAGCAGCTTTTTACTAGCGGGGGCCGGGGAGCTGTTTTTT. V is TRBV5-1 and J is TRBJ2-2; 11 nucleotides line up with TRBD2. Trimming took 2 bases from V and 6 from J; bases not matched to a gene: 3. Germline loops: CDR1 SGHRS, CDR2 YFSETQ. This CDR3 spans 15 amino acids.

The chain carries TRBV9 and TRBJ1-2; D ambiguous. There are 14 residues in the CDR3. Trimming removed 0 bases at V and 1 base at J, with 7 bases between. Germline V gene sequence: CDR1 SGDLS, CDR2 YYNGEE. The CDR3: CASSVDNLNYGYTF. CDR3 sequence (DNA): TGTGCCAGCAGCGTAGACAACCTTAACTATGGCTACACCTTC.

The chain uses TRBV27 and TRBJ2-5; TRBD1 is a possible D gene (6 bases). The V and J ends lost 6 bases and 0 bases respectively, with 8 bases between them. CDR3 size: 13 residues. CDR1 is MNHEY and CDR2 is SMNVEV in the germline V gene (reference sequence). The CDR3 DNA reads as TGTGCCAGCAGCAACAGGGACCAAGAGACCCAGTACTTC. It yields the protein CASSNRDQETQYF.

This chain joins TRBV7-9 and TRBJ2-5, with D maybe TRBD1 (5 bases). The CDR3 covers 15 residues. Looked up from germline, CDR1 is SEHNR and CDR2 is FQNEAQ (reference sequence). The V end was cut by 2 bases, the J end by 1 base, with 11 bases between. CDR3 sequence: CASSLIRTGQETQYF. In DNA, the CDR3 is TGTGCCAGCAGCTTAATACGAACAGGCCAAGAGACCCAGTACTTC.

Points on this clone: Distinct nucleotide sequences in the sample also encode this CDR3. V usage is TRBV5-1 and J usage is TRBJ2-7; the match to TRBD1 covers 8 bases. With V trimmed by 4 bases and J by 5 bases, 8 bases remained unmatched. The V gene's germline CDR1 is SGHRS and CDR2 YFSETQ. The CDR3 extends over 14 amino acids. CDR3 DNA sequence: TGCGCCAGCAGCCTCGGACAGGGTCGGGACGAGCAGTACTTC. This encodes CASSLGQGRDEQYF. Together with reference TRBV5-1 and TRBJ2-7, the CDR3 gives the full variable domain: KAGVTQTPRYLIKTRGQQVTLSCSPISGHRSVSWYQQTPGQGLQFLFEYFSETQRNKGNFPGRFSGRQFSNSRSEMNVSTLELGDSALYLCASSLGQGRDEQYFGPGTRLTVT.

This clone is a singleton in its sample. The chain employs TRBV4-1 and TRBJ2-7; 12 positions agree with TRBD2. This CDR3 comprises 17 residues. V shed 0 bases, J shed 6 bases, and the junction held 9 bases outside the gene matches. The V gene's germline CDR1 is MGHRA and CDR2 YSYEKL. DNA for the CDR3: TGCGCCAGCAGCCAAGATCCCCTAGCGGGAGGGCCGGTCGAGCAGTACTTC. Encoded protein: CASSQDPLAGGPVEQYF.

The rearrangement links TRBV19 to TRBJ2-3; maybe TRBD1 (5 bases). Trimming took 5 bases from V and 0 from J, leaving 9 bases between them. The CDR3 sequence is 14 residues long. Germline CDR1 is LNHDA and CDR2 is SQIVND (reference sequence). The CDR3 here is CASSPGISTDTQYF. The DNA of the CDR3 is TGTGCCAGTAGTCCAGGGATAAGCACAGATACGCAGTATTTT.

The rearrangement joins TRBV5-5 to TRBJ2-1; D is perhaps TRBD2 (5 bases). Trimming stripped 0 bases from V and 0 bases from J, with 7 bases between. CDR3 length: 15 residues. Germline-derived CDR1 and CDR2 are SGHKS and YYEKEE (reference sequence). CDR3 sequence (DNA): TGTGCCAGCAGCTTGGGAGACTACTCCTACAATGAGCAGTTCTTC. Residues: CASSLGDYSYNEQFF. Together with reference TRBV5-5 and TRBJ2-1, the CDR3 gives the full variable domain: DAGVTQSPTHLIKTRGQQVTLRCSPISGHKSVSWYQQVLGQGPQFIFQYYEKEERGRGNFPDRFSARQFPNYSSELNVNALLLGDSALYLCASSLGDYSYNEQFFGPGTRLTVL.

The chain couples TRBV6-5 to TRBJ2-7; 11 bases fit TRBD1. The length of the CDR3 is 14 residues. V lost 4 bases to trimming and J lost 4 bases; unmatched junction nucleotides: 3. Germline V lookup: CDR1 MNHEY, CDR2 SVGAGI. CDR3 protein: CASSWTGGNYEQYF. The CDR3 nucleotides are TGTGCCAGCAGTTGGACAGGGGGCAATTACGAGCAGTACTTC.

The chain uses TRBV7-9 and TRBJ2-7; D uncertain. The germline V gene has CDR1 SEHNR and CDR2 FQNEAQ (reference sequence). Trimming removed 8 bases from V and 4 bases from J, with 12 bases in between. This CDR3 region has 12 residues. The CDR3 loop is CASGPMVYEQYF. The CDR3 DNA follows: TGTGCCAGCGGCCCCATGGTGTACGAGCAGTACTTC.

The V and J genes are TRBV9 and TRBJ2-1; 10 bases agree with TRBD2. There are 15 residues in the CDR3. The V segment lost 2 bases and the J segment 8 bases; nucleotides outside the gene matches: 7. Germline loops: CDR1 SGDLS, CDR2 YYNGEE. This CDR3 reads CASSVSGGILDEQFF. CDR3 DNA: TGTGCCAGCAGCGTTAGCGGGGGGATCCTTGATGAGCAGTTCTTC. Full variable domain (outside the CDR3, taken from reference TRBV9 and TRBJ2-1): DSGVTQTPKHLITATGQRVTLRCSPRSGDLSVYWYQQSLDQGLQFLIQYYNGEERAKGNILERFSAQQFPDLHSELNLSSLELGDSALYFCASSVSGGILDEQFFGPGTRLTVL.

This chain uses TRBV7-9 with TRBJ1-3; unclear D gene. Trimming stripped 5 bases from V and 1 base from J, with 12 bases between. CDR3 length: 15 amino acids. CDR1 is SEHNR, CDR2 FQNEAQ, per germline (reference sequence). This chain's CDR3 is CASSPGLLSGNTIYF. The CDR3 nucleotides read TGTGCCAGCAGCCCCGGACTTTTATCTGGAAACACCATATATTTT. The full variable domain, completed using reference TRBV7-9 and TRBJ1-3, is DTGVSQNPRHKITKRGQNVTFRCDPISEHNRLYWYRQTLGQGPEFLTYFQNEAQLEKSRLLSDRFSAERPKGSFSTLEIQRTEQGDSAMYLCASSPGLLSGNTIYFGEGSWLTVV.

The gene calls are TRBV7-9 and TRBJ2-5; TRBD2 matches 8 bases. Germline V gene lookup returns CDR1 SEHNR and CDR2 FQNEAQ (reference sequence). This CDR3 region has 16 residues. J gave up 4 bases and V 2 bases, and 9 bases lay outside the gene matches. CDR3 sequence (DNA): TGTGCCAGCAGCTTATCCTTAGCGGGATTCGGAGAGACCCAGTACTTC. Encoded protein: CASSLSLAGFGETQYF.

The V gene is TRBV4-1, the J gene TRBJ2-1; 7 bases fit TRBD1. The CDR3 consists of 15 residues. The V gene's germline CDR1 is MGHRA and CDR2 YSYEKL. The V gene end was trimmed by 2 bases and the J gene end by 7 bases; junction bases not matched to a gene: 8. CDR3 amino acids: CASSQRDSASNEQFF. CDR3 sequence (DNA): TGCGCCAGCAGCCAAAGGGACAGCGCCTCGAATGAGCAGTTCTTC.

This chain links TRBV30 with TRBJ2-1; D call uncertain. From germline, CDR1 is GTSNPN and CDR2 SVGIG (reference sequence). The V and J ends lost 6 bases and 5 bases respectively, with 23 bases between them. The CDR3 totals 16 residues. CDR3 in DNA: TGTGCCTGCCACAGTTTTGACACGATACGTGACAATGAGCAGTTCTTC. It codes for CACHSFDTIRDNEQFF.

The chain employs TRBV6-1 and TRBJ2-1, with D tentatively TRBD1 or TRBD2 (5 bases each). Deletions cut 5 bases from V and 8 bases from J, with 13 bases between. This CDR3 has 13 residues. Germline CDR1 reads MNHNS; CDR2 reads SASEGT. The DNA for the CDR3 is TGTGCCAGCAGTTCCGTTCGGGGCTATGAGCAGTTCTTC. It encodes CASSSVRGYEQFF.

The chain recombines TRBV5-1 with TRBJ2-2, with TRBD2 matching 9 bases. Germline V lookup: CDR1 SGHRS, CDR2 YFSETQ. CDR3 length: 17 amino acids. Trimming at V came to 0 bases and at J to 3 bases, leaving 6 bases not matched to a gene. The CDR3 spells CASSLGSGGRDTGELFF. Written as DNA, the CDR3 is TGCGCCAGCAGCTTGGGATCTGGCGGGAGGGACACCGGGGAGCTGTTTTTT.

The genes are TRBV7-9 and TRBJ1-2; perhaps TRBD1 as D (5 bases). Germline V gene data show CDR1 as SEHNR and CDR2 as FQNEAQ (reference sequence). CDR3 length: 14 amino acids. Trimming removed 2 bases at V and 8 bases at J, with 15 bases between. Written as DNA, the CDR3 is TGTGCCAGCAGCTTATTATCCAGGGAAGAAGGCTACACCTTC. Its translation: CASSLLSREEGYTF.

This chain uses TRBV9 with TRBJ2-1, with 7 bases identical to TRBD2. Looked up from germline, CDR1 is SGDLS and CDR2 is YYNGEE. The V segment lost 0 bases and the J segment 11 bases; nucleotides outside the gene matches: 11. The CDR3 is 15 residues long. CDR3 residues: CASSVESSGNPQQFF. In DNA form, the CDR3 reads TGTGCCAGCAGCGTAGAGTCTAGCGGTAACCCTCAGCAGTTCTTC.

This clone was recorded a few times. Its ends do not fully match the called genes, so a read error is possible. V gene TRBV7-7 combines with J gene TRBJ2-7; 7 bases are a match to TRBD1. This CDR3 is 13 amino acids long. CDR1 is SSHAT and CDR2 is FNYEAQ in the germline V gene (reference sequence). The CDR3 region is CASSLGTAYEQYF. CDR3 coding DNA: TGTGCTAGCAGCTTAGGGACAGCCTACGAGCAGTACTTC.

This chain connects TRBV10-2 to TRBJ2-2; 7 positions agree with TRBD2. Germline CDR1 is WSHSY and CDR2 is SAAADI. V lost 4 bases, J lost 6 bases, and 8 bases stayed unmatched. The CDR3 has 15 amino acids. The CDR3 here is CASSGLAEDAGELFF. The CDR3 DNA reads as TGCGCCAGCAGTGGTCTAGCGGAAGACGCCGGGGAGCTGTTTTTT.

The V gene is TRBV5-1, the J gene TRBJ2-3; D not certain. The CDR3 is 14 amino acids. V lost 0 bases and J lost 2, with 7 bases in between. CDR1 is SGHRS and CDR2 is YFSETQ in the germline V gene. This chain's CDR3 is CASSLDGFTDTQYF. The CDR3 DNA sequence: TGCGCCAGCAGCTTGGACGGATTCACAGATACGCAGTATTTT. Filled out from reference TRBV5-1 and TRBJ2-3, the complete variable domain reads KAGVTQTPRYLIKTRGQQVTLSCSPISGHRSVSWYQQTPGQGLQFLFEYFSETQRNKGNFPGRFSGRQFSNSRSEMNVSTLELGDSALYLCASSLDGFTDTQYFGPGTRLTVL.

This clone was found once. V gene TRBV6-4 combines with J gene TRBJ2-1; D is undetermined. The V gene lost 6 bases and the J gene lost 4 bases, with 16 bases spanning the gap. This CDR3 has 15 amino acids. The germline V gene encodes CDR1 MRHNA and CDR2 SNTAGT. The CDR3 reads CASSFRAAAYNEQFF. As DNA, the CDR3 is TGTGCCAGCAGCTTTAGGGCCGCTGCGTACAATGAGCAGTTCTTC.

This sequence joins TRBV29-1 and TRBJ1-6; no clear D. Trimming left V 7 bases short and J 6 bases short, with 16 bases between. Germline V lookup: CDR1 SQVTM, CDR2 ANQGSEA. CDR3 size: 14 residues. The CDR3 sequence is CSAKEEGLNSPLHF. DNA of the CDR3: TGCAGCGCCAAGGAGGAGGGTCTTAATTCACCCCTCCACTTT.

The genes are TRBV7-2 and TRBJ2-3; D uncertain. Germline values: CDR1 SGHTA, CDR2 FQGNSA. V was shortened by 1 base and J by 2 bases, with 13 bases between the two germline ends. This CDR3 has 16 amino acids. This CDR3 is CASSLELVTNTDTQYF. CDR3 nucleotides: TGTGCCAGCAGCTTAGAGCTAGTCACGAACACAGATACGCAGTATTTT.

The V gene is TRBV5-1, the J gene TRBJ1-1; D unresolved. The CDR3 has 13 amino acids. Germline loops: CDR1 SGHRS, CDR2 YFSETQ. The V and J ends lost 3 bases and 11 bases respectively, with 17 bases between them. The CDR3: CASSSHDYEKAFF. CDR3 sequence (DNA): TGCGCCAGCAGCTCGCATGATTACGAGAAGGCTTTCTTT. The variable domain in full, completed from reference TRBV5-1 and TRBJ1-1, reads KAGVTQTPRYLIKTRGQQVTLSCSPISGHRSVSWYQQTPGQGLQFLFEYFSETQRNKGNFPGRFSGRQFSNSRSEMNVSTLELGDSALYLCASSSHDYEKAFFGQGTRLTVV.

In its sample, this clone was seen a few times. The same CDR3 is also encoded by other DNA sequences in this sample. The chain uses TRBV6-1 and TRBJ1-1; D unresolved. Trimming left V 3 bases short and J 1 base short, with 0 bases between. Germline loops: CDR1 MNHNS, CDR2 SASEGT. The CDR3 has 11 amino acids. CDR3 DNA: TGTGCCAGCAGTGAGAACACTGAAGCTTTCTTT. This codes for CASSENTEAFF.

J is TRBJ1-1 and V is TRBV25-1; no reliable D call. This CDR3 region has 14 residues. The V and J ends lost 7 bases and 1 base respectively, with 13 bases between them. Germline CDR1 and CDR2: MGHDK and SYGVNS. CDR3 DNA sequence: TGTGCCAGCATTTCGGGGTTGGGGAACACTGAAGCTTTCTTT. Translation gives CASISGLGNTEAFF.